The 4 T cell receptor beta chains presented below share a single source sample, sequenced in a study of T-cell memory formation after mild COVID-19. TCRdb recomputed calls from the 5' RACE reads with MiXCR, one row per CDR3 protein. The sample lists approximately 290,000 distinct CDR3 sequences, approximately 7.6% occurring once. What was sequenced was PBMCs or a T cell subset sorted from them (not recorded which). These receptors all come from a man younger than 35 who had mild COVID-19 (a few samples of this study predate the infection). Cell type and time point are not known.

The V call is TRBV5-1, the J call TRBJ2-3, with D maybe TRBD1 (6 bases). CDR1 and CDR2 (germline): SGHRS, YFSETQ. The CDR3 is made up of 14 amino acids. Trimming stripped 6 bases from V and 5 bases from J, with 16 bases between. The CDR3 sequence is CASNLGGRGDTQYF. CDR3 DNA: TGCGCCAGCAATCTTGGGGGCAGGGGAGATACGCAGTATTTT.

This clonotype was recorded many times. The chain has TRBV10-2 and TRBJ2-7; no firm D call. Germline assignment: CDR1 WSHSY and CDR2 SAAADI. V dropped 0 bases and J dropped 5 bases, with 11 bases sitting between them. The CDR3 consists of 14 residues. CDR3 nucleotides: TGCGCCAGCAGTGAGTCATGGGTTTCTGACGAGCAGTACTTC. Its translation is CASSESWVSDEQYF.

V is TRBV6-2 or TRBV6-3 and J is TRBJ2-3; D may be TRBD1 or TRBD2 (5 bases each). The CDR3 has 13 residues. The V gene's germline CDR1 is MNHEY and CDR2 SVGEGT. Deletions cut 4 bases from V and 6 bases from J, with 11 bases between. CDR3 bases: TGTGCCAGCAGTTCCCGGGGCGTGGATACGCAGTATTTT. It encodes CASSSRGVDTQYF.

This chain connects TRBV28 to TRBJ2-3; TRBD1 aligns across 7 bases. Trimming cost V 3 bases and J 2 bases; bases outside gene matches: 8. The CDR3 extends over 16 amino acids. Germline loops: CDR1 MDHEN, CDR2 SYDVKM. The CDR3 bases are TGTGCCAGCAGTTTTTTAGGGGGCCGGTTCACAGATACGCAGTATTTT. This encodes CASSFLGGRFTDTQYF.